Each of the 5 T cell receptor beta chains below was sequenced from the same sample in a study of cytomegalovirus exposure and HLA in healthy donors. The PCR had 60 Vbeta and 13 Jbeta primers. Assay used: immunoSEQ multiplex PCR; TCRdb lists only in-frame clones, some missing. The table shows 98,000 or so clones, with 10% occurring only once. Material: PBMCs. These receptors came from a man between 35 and 55 years old in good health and CMV-seropositive.

This clone was seen more than once but under ten times. The V call is TRBV15, the J call TRBJ2-7; 8 bases match TRBD1. J lost 5 bases, V lost 1 base, and 7 bases had no gene match. CDR1 and CDR2 from the germline V gene are LNHNV and YYDKDF (reference sequence). This CDR3 contains 15 residues. The CDR3 reads CATSRVLTGAHEQYF. For the CDR3, the DNA is TGTGCCACCAGCAGAGTGCTGACAGGGGCCCACGAGCAGTACTTC.

This clone was detected only a few times. Here the CDR3 reads CASSPGLVGNEQFF. The CDR3 DNA reads as TGTGCCAGCAGTCCTGGACTAGTCGGCAATGAGCAGTTCTTC. The rearrangement joins TRBV27 to TRBJ2-1; 7 nucleotides agree with TRBD2. The CDR3 is 14 residues long. The V and J ends lost 5 bases and 6 bases, in that order; junction bases with no gene match: 7. Germline CDR1 reads MNHEY; CDR2 reads SMNVEV (reference sequence).

This clone was counted only a few times. The chain recombines TRBV28 with TRBJ1-1; D is unclear. The CDR3 consists of 13 residues. Trimming left V 8 bases short and J 5 bases short, with 15 bases between. Germline lookup yields CDR1 MDHEN and CDR2 SYDVKM. Written as DNA, the CDR3 is TGTGCCAGCTCCCGCGGGCCCGGGACTGAAGCTTTCTTT. This translates into CASSRGPGTEAFF.

CDR3 sequence (DNA): TGTGCCGGGGGACAGGGCGAGACCGGGGAGCTGTTTTTT. Protein sequence: CAGGQGETGELFF. V gene TRBV6-1 combines with J gene TRBJ2-2, with 9 bases that match TRBD1. Germline V gives CDR1 MNHNS, CDR2 SASEGT. Trimming took 11 bases from V and 5 from J; bases not matched to a gene: 6. CDR3 length: 13 amino acids.

The gene calls are TRBV15 and TRBJ2-3; D is possibly TRBD2 (7 bases). V was pared by 3 bases and J by 4 bases, with 11 bases between. The germline V gene encodes CDR1 LNHNV and CDR2 YYDKDF (reference sequence). CDR3 size: 14 residues. CDR3 in amino acids: CATSRRGGPDTQYF. The DNA of the CDR3 is TGTGCCACCAGCAGGAGGGGGGGGCCAGATACGCAGTATTTT.